The entry below describes one T cell receptor (beta chain). Its antigen is not known. This sample is part of a study of T cells expressing NK-cell markers. This CDR3 comprises 17 residues. Germline V CDR1 and CDR2: SGHDT, YYEEEE. TCRdb reprocessed the 5' RACE reads and stores each CDR3 protein as one record, lacking DNA. The sample totals 500,000 to 600,000 distinct CDR3 sequences; its top ten clones hold less than 4.5%. Study-wide results and limits: The contribution of dominant NKG2C+ clonotypes to CD8+ T cells in about six donors was roughly 1.0-7.5%.

The sample was blood T cells: a sorted CD56 or NKG2C T cell subset, CD4+ or CD8+ T cells, or bulk PBMC T cells (not recorded which). The rearrangement uses TRBV5-6 and TRBJ2-5; without DNA, the TCRdb call of TRBD1 cannot be checked. The TCR originated in a man between 18 and 29 years old in good health. The CDR3 loop is CASSVGATQGLKETQYF.